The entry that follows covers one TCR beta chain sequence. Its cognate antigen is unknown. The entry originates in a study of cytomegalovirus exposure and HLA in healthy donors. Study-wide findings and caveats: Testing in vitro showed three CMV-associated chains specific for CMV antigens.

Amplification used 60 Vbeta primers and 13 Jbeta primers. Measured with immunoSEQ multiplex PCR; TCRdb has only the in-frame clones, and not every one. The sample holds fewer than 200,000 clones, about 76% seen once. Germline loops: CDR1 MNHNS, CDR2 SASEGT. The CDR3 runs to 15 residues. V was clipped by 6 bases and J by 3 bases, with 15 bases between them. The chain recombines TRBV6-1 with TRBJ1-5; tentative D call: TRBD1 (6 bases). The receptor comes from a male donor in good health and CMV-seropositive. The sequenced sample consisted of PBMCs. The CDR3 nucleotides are TGTGCCAGCAGAGCAGGGGTGGCTTTCAATCAGCCCCAGCATTTT. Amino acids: CASRAGVAFNQPQHF.